This T cell receptor beta chain was captured in a study of blood T cell repertoires in COVID-19. Study-level background: The samples span acute and convalescent COVID-19 from the United States, Italy and Spain.

This clone occurred a few times. This CDR3 has 16 residues. The V end was cut by 3 bases, the J end by 8 bases, with 22 bases between. The germline V gene has CDR1 LNHDA and CDR2 SQIVND (reference sequence). The repertoire was sequenced with immunoSEQ multiplex PCR; TCRdb's copy has only in-frame clones and lacks some. The sample lists about 220,000 clones, more than 75% seen once, with roughly 13% in the top ten. The chain employs TRBV19 and TRBJ1-1, with D tentatively TRBD1 (5 bases). This receptor was obtained from a human donor in a cohort sampled during active COVID-19. Material: peripheral blood. The CDR3 protein is CASSIRLPGTRVEAFF. CDR3 nucleotide sequence: TGTGCCAGTAGTATCCGACTGCCAGGGACTCGCGTCGAAGCTTTCTTT.